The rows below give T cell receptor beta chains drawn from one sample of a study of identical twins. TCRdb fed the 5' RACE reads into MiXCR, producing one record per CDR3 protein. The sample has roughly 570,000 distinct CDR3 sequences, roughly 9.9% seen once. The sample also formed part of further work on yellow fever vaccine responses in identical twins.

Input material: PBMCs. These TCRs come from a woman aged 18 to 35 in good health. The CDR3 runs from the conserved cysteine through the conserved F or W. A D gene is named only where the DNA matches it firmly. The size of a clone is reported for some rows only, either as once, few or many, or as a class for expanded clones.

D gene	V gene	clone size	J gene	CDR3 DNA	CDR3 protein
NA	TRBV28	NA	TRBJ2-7	TGTGCCAGCAGTTTAAGAGGAGGGGTACACGAGCAGTACTTC	CASSLRGGVHEQYF
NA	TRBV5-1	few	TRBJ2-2	TGCGCCAGCTCTTATTTCGACCTGCGGACCGGGGAGCTGTTTTTT	CASSYFDLRTGELFF
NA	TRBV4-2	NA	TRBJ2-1	TGTGCCAGCAGCCAACTAGCGAGTGATCACAATGAGCAGTTCTTC	CASSQLASDHNEQFF
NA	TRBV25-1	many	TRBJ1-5	TGTGCCAGCAGTGAATCAGGGTCCCATAGCAATCAGCCCCAGCATTTT	CASSESGSHSNQPQHF
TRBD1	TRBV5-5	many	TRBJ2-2	TGTGCCAGCAGCTCAGATACTGACAGGGGGGAGAACACCGGGGAGCTGTTTTTT	CASSSDTDRGENTGELFF
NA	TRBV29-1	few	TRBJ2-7	TGCAGCGTTCGTTTGATATCGGCCTACGAGCAGTACTTC	CSVRLISAYEQYF
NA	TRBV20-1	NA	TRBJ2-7	TGCAGTGCTATAAACCCGCCAGCCCCAAACGCGAGCTCCTACGAGCAGTACTTC	CSAINPPAPNASSYEQYF
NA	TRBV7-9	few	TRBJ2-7	TGTGCCAGCAGCTTCGACCGGGACAAACCATACGAGCAGTACTTC	CASSFDRDKPYEQYF
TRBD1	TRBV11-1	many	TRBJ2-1	TGTGCCAGCAGCTTAGCCCAATCCGGGACAGGGGGTGCTTGGAATGAGCAGTTCTTC	CASSLAQSGTGGAWNEQFF
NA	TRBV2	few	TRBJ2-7	TGTGCCAGCAGTGTCTCGTTAGTCAGCTACGAGCAGTACTTC	CASSVSLVSYEQYF
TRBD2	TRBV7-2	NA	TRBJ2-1	TGTGCCAGCAGCTTAAGCGGGGGGGCCTTGGAGCAGTTCTTC	CASSLSGGALEQFF
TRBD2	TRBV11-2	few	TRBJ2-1	TGTGCCAGCAGCTTACATTTAGCGGGGGGGCACTCCTACAATGAGCAGTTCTTC	CASSLHLAGGHSYNEQFF
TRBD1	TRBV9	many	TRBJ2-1	TGTGCCAGCAGCGCAAGGCCAGGGGGCCGGGATAATGAGCAGTTCTTC	CASSARPGGRDNEQFF
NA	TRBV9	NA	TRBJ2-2	TGTGCCACCGAAGCTAGCATTGCCGGGGAGCTGTTTTTT	CATEASIAGELFF
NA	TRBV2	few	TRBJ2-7	TGTGCCAGCAGTGAAGGGGGGAGCTCCTACGAGCAGTACTTC	CASSEGGSSYEQYF
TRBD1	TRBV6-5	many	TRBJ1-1	TGTGCCAGCAGTTACTCGAGACAGGGGCCCACTGAAGCTTTCTTT	CASSYSRQGPTEAFF
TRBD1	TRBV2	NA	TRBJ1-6	TGTGCCAGCAGATGGGACAGACGCGCCTATAATTCACCCCTCCACTTT	CASRWDRRAYNSPLHF
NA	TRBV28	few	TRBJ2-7	TGTGCCATCGGATCCGAGCAGTACTTC	CAIGSEQYF
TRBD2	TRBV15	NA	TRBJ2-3	TGTGCCACCAGCAGAGTTCTAGCGGGGGCCCAGAGCATTACAGATACGCAGTATTTT	CATSRVLAGAQSITDTQYF
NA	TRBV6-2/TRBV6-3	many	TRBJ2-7	TGTGCCAGCAGCGACAGGAGTTCCTACGAGCAGTACTTC	CASSDRSSYEQYF
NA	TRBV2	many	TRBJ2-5	TGTGCCAGCACCGGAAAGACAGCCCCCCAAGAGACCCAGTACTTC	CASTGKTAPQETQYF
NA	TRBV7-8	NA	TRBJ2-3	TGTGCCAGCAGCTTAGAGGGCCGCCTGAGCACAGATACGCAGTATTTT	CASSLEGRLSTDTQYF
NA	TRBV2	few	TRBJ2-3	TGTGCCAGCAGCCAACACCTCCGCACAGATACGCAGTATTTT	CASSQHLRTDTQYF
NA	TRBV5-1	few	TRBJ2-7	TGCGCCAGCAGCTTGGAAGGGGCCGAGCAGTACTTC	CASSLEGAEQYF
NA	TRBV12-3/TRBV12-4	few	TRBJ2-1	TGTGCCAGCAGCACCGTGACAATCGACGCTACAAAGGATTTCTTC	CASSTVTIDATKDFF
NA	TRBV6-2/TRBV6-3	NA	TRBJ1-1	TGTGCCAGCAGTTACTCTCCTTATTGGACAGTTGGGCAGTCCGACTCGACTGATGAAGCTTTCTTT	CASSYSPYWTVGQSDSTDEAFF
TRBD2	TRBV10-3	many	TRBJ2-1	TGTGCCATCAGGGAGGGACTAGCGGGGGAAAATGAGCAGTTCTTC	CAIREGLAGENEQFF
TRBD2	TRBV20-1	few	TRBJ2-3	TGCAGGGCCAGCCCAGCGGGAGTTCAGTCAGATACGCAGTATTTT	CRASPAGVQSDTQYF
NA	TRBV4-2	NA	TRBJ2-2	TGTGCCAGCAGCCATATAGGGGGGACCGGGGAGCTGTTTTTT	CASSHIGGTGELFF
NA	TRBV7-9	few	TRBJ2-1	TGTGCCAGCACCCTATCCTACAATGAGCAGTTCTTC	CASTLSYNEQFF
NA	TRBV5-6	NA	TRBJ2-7	TGTGCCAGCAGCTTTGTAGCCCAGAACTACGAGCAGTACTTC	CASSFVAQNYEQYF
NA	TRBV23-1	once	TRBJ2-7	TGCGCCGGGTCCGGTGGCTTCTACGAGCAGTACTTC	CAGSGGFYEQYF
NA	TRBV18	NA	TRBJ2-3	TGTGCCAGCTCACCACAGGGGTACGGCACAGATACGCAGTATTTT	CASSPQGYGTDTQYF
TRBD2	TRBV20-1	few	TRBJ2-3	TGCAGTGCTTCCACTTGGACTAGCGGGGGGGCTAAGGATACGCAGTATTTT	CSASTWTSGGAKDTQYF
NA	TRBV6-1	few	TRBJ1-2	TGTGCCAGCAGTGTCCCCGGACAGAACTATGGCTACACCTTC	CASSVPGQNYGYTF
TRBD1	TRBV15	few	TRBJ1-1	TGTGCCACCAGCAGAGACGAACAGGGGCGATGGACTGAAGCTTTCTTT	CATSRDEQGRWTEAFF
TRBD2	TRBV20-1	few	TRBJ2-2	TGCAGTGCAACCCCGGGACTAGCGGGATCAGTGAACACCGGGGAGCTGTTTTTT	CSATPGLAGSVNTGELFF
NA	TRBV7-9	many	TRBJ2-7	TGTGCCAGCAGCTCGGCACAGGGACCCGAGCAGTACTTC	CASSSAQGPEQYF
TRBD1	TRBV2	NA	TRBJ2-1	TGTGCCAGCAGTGGACAGGGGGCTAGGAATGAGCAGTTCTTC	CASSGQGARNEQFF
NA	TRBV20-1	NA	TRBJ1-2	TGCAGTGCTAGAGCCCGAGGACAACGCCGCTATGGCTACACCTTC	CSARARGQRRYGYTF
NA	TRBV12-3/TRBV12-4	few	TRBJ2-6	TGTGCCAGCAGACCCAACTCTGGGGCCAACGTCCTGACTTTC	CASRPNSGANVLTF
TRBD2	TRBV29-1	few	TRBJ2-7	TGCAGCGTTTCGGGGGGCTACGAGCAGTACTTC	CSVSGGYEQYF
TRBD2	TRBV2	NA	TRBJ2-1	TGTGCCAGCAGTGAAGCTGGCGGGGGGGCTAACAATGAGCAGTTCTTC	CASSEAGGGANNEQFF
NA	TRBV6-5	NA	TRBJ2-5	TGTGCCAGCAGTTACTTACAGGGTGGATCGGGGCAAGAGACCCAGTACTTC	CASSYLQGGSGQETQYF
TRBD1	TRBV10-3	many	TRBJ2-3	TGTGCCATCAGAGGGACAGGGGGTGCAGATACGCAGTATTTT	CAIRGTGGADTQYF
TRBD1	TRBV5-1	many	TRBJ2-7	TGCGCCAGCAGCTCCGGGACAGGGGGCAGGTACGAGCAGTACTTC	CASSSGTGGRYEQYF
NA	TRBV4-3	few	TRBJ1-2	TGCGCCAGCAGCCAAGACAAAGGCTATGGCTACACCTTC	CASSQDKGYGYTF